The entry below gives a single T cell receptor beta chain sequence along with its context. The antigen it binds to is not known. Base qualities are not at hand, and no much larger clone is one base apart. The source of the sample is a study of control samples from healthy donors and cancer patients (TCRdb year 2020). Library preparation was by the immunoSEQ multiplex PCR assay. The source is immuneACCESS, and TCRdb retained only in-frame sequences with V and J called. Part of the clones is not carried over; for the studies checked, unresolved V genes explain less than half of this, and the remainder is unexplained. The sample profile shows roughly 160,000 clones; around 96% of them were found once. The ten most abundant clones make up approximately 1% of the sample. The specimen sequenced was blood. The TCR was taken from a woman in her 30s in good health.

This receptor carries the CDR3 CASSSSGTSDEQFF. The bases are TGTGCCAGCAGTTCCTCCGGGACTAGCGATGAGCAGTTCTTC. The chain joins TRBV28 to TRBJ2-1, with 10 central nucleotides matching TRBD2. The cysteine opens and the phenylalanine closes a CDR3 of 14 amino acids. Only the CDR3 part of the read is kept: 42 bases, read in frame from the first base. For this chain, trimming is 4 bases at the V end and 8 bases at the J end, and the number of junction bases without a gene match is 5. CDR1 MDHEN and CDR2 SYDVKM were looked up in the germline V gene.